These 10 T cell receptor beta chains share one sample of origin, sequenced in a study of T cell repertoires in cytomegalovirus infection. TCRdb reanalysed the reads using MiXCR and keeps one entry per CDR3 protein. Of 600,000 to 800,000 distinct CDR3 sequences detected, 20% to 25% appear once; the ten largest clones hold 7% to 9%. The sequenced material came from CD8+ T cells from PBMCs. The source is a human donor in good health (CMV status not recorded). Some clones in this sample may be carry-over from other donors' samples.

J is TRBJ2-1 and V is TRBV20-1, with 11 bases identical to TRBD2. The V and J ends lost 3 bases and 4 bases, in that order; junction bases with no gene match: 5. This CDR3 region has 15 residues. Per the germline V gene, CDR1 is DFQATT and CDR2 is SNEGSKA (reference sequence). CDR3 DNA: TGCAGTGCTAGGGAACTAGCGGGGGTTTACAATGAGCAGTTCTTC. It encodes CSARELAGVYNEQFF.

V usage is TRBV6-2 or TRBV6-3 and J usage is TRBJ2-3; weak D call: TRBD1 (6 bases). The ends were cut back, 1 base at V and 6 bases at J, with 8 bases in the middle. This CDR3 spans 13 amino acids. Germline V CDR1 and CDR2: MNHEY, SVGEGT. The CDR3 reads CASSYLRGDTQYF. The CDR3 DNA reads TGTGCCAGCAGTTACTTAAGGGGGGATACGCAGTATTTT.

The genes are TRBV6-4 and TRBJ1-1; perhaps TRBD1 as D (6 bases). The CDR3 has 16 residues. Germline V gene data show CDR1 as MRHNA and CDR2 as SNTAGT. V was pared by 3 bases and J by 4 bases, with 18 bases between. CDR3 sequence reads: CASSEIPGTLATEAFF. CDR3 DNA: TGTGCCAGCAGTGAAATCCCCGGGACATTAGCCACTGAAGCTTTCTTT.

This clonotype occurred a few times. The chain uses TRBV7-2 and TRBJ2-7; no definite D call. With 1 base removed from V and 0 bases from J, the gap between germline ends came to 7 bases. The germline V gene has CDR1 SGHTA and CDR2 FQGNSA. The CDR3 totals 14 residues. The CDR3: CASSLDPVSYEQYV. The CDR3 bases are TGTGCCAGCAGCTTAGATCCGGTCTCCTACGAGCAGTACGTC.

The chain combines TRBV20-1 with TRBJ2-1; D might be TRBD2 (6 bases). V lost 4 bases to trimming and J lost 4 bases, with 23 bases between them. The CDR3 totals 17 residues. Germline CDR1 reads DFQATT; CDR2 reads SNEGSKA (reference sequence). The CDR3 protein is CSAIPPGRRGSYNEQFF. In DNA, the CDR3 is TGCAGTGCTATACCCCCAGGCCGGCGGGGCAGTTACAATGAGCAGTTCTTC.

The table lists this clonotype with many counts. The V call is TRBV7-6, the J call TRBJ1-1, with a tentative D call TRBD1 (6 bases). There are 13 residues in the CDR3. The V gene lost 0 bases and the J gene lost 4 bases, with 6 bases spanning the gap. Germline values: CDR1 SGHVS, CDR2 FNYEAQ. For the CDR3, the DNA is TGTGCCAGCAGCTTAGCACAGGGCACTGAAGCTTTCTTT. The encoded protein is CASSLAQGTEAFF. The entire variable domain, with the rest obtained from reference TRBV7-6 and TRBJ1-1, is as follows: GAGVSQSPRYKVTKRGQDVALRCDPISGHVSLYWYRQALGQGPEFLTYFNYEAQQDKSGLPNDRFSAERPEGSISTLTIQRTEQRDSAMYRCASSLAQGTEAFFGQGTRLTVV.

The chain uses TRBV13 and TRBJ2-1; no firm D call. The V and J ends lost 7 bases and 7 bases respectively, with 14 bases between them. Germline-derived CDR1 and CDR2 are PRHDT and FYEKMQ (reference sequence). The CDR3 runs 13 residues. CDR3 protein: CASTSGRRNEQFF. Written as DNA, the CDR3 is TGTGCCAGCACGTCCGGTAGGCGGAATGAGCAGTTCTTC.

The gene calls are TRBV29-1 and TRBJ1-1; 8 positions match TRBD1. CDR1 is SQVTM, CDR2 ANQGSEA, per germline. The CDR3 length is 15 residues. Trimming removed 0 bases from V and 5 bases from J; junction bases left unmatched: 8. The CDR3: CSVEDVDRVGTEAFF. CDR3 sequence (DNA): TGCAGCGTTGAAGACGTGGACAGGGTGGGGACTGAAGCTTTCTTT.

This clonotype has only a few counts. The chain uses TRBV27 and TRBJ2-7, with unresolved D. The CDR3 is made up of 14 amino acids. V was cut by 0 bases and J by 1 base, with 7 bases left in between. Germline V lookup: CDR1 MNHEY, CDR2 SMNVEV (reference sequence). CDR3 loop: CASSLSRRSYEQYF. The CDR3, as DNA: TGTGCCAGCAGTTTATCGAGGAGATCCTACGAGCAGTACTTC.

V is TRBV7-3 and J is TRBJ2-3, with D unresolved. Trimming pared 3 bases from V and 0 bases from J, leaving 7 bases between. The CDR3 contains 14 residues. Per the germline V gene, CDR1 is SGHTA and CDR2 is FQGTGA. CDR3 DNA sequence: TGTGCCAGCAGCTTTCTGACTAGCACAGATACGCAGTATTTT. Its translation is CASSFLTSTDTQYF.